Each of the 23 T cell receptor beta chains below was sequenced from the same sample in a study of blood T cells in healthy people across ages. A second PCR of roughly 7 to 11 cycles used a sample-barcoded 5' primer and a J-beta primer mix. TCRdb passed the 5' RACE reads through MiXCR, listing each CDR3 protein once. The table shows about 670,000 distinct CDR3 sequences, with around 52% occurring only once. The specimen sequenced was blood. The receptors derive from a woman older than 75 in good health.

CDR3 in DNA: TGTGCCAGCAGCTTGCTCGGACTAGCGGGACAAGAGACCCAGTACTTC. Residues: CASSLLGLAGQETQYF. V gene TRBV5-6 combines with J gene TRBJ2-4, with 12 bases that match TRBD2. The J call is doubtful: the DNA matches TRBJ2-5 better. CDR1 is SGHDT, CDR2 YYEEEE, per germline. The CDR3 has 16 residues.

This clonotype was seen a handful of times. The CDR3 region is CASTPFQGGNYGYTF. CDR3 in DNA: TGTGCCAGCACCCCCTTCCAGGGGGGGAACTATGGCTACACCTTC. The J gene is TRBJ1-2, the V gene TRBV7-2, with TRBD1 identical over 7 bases. There are 15 residues in the CDR3. V was clipped by 7 bases and J by 2 bases; unmatched bases: 10. The germline gives CDR1 SGHTA, CDR2 FQGNSA.

This clonotype was counted at least ten times. The chain employs TRBV20-1 and TRBJ2-7, with TRBD2 identical over 11 bases. Per germline, CDR1 DFQATT and CDR2 SNEGSKA (reference sequence). CDR3 length equals 15 residues. V lost 3 bases to trimming and J lost 5 bases; unmatched junction nucleotides: 9. The CDR3 protein is CSASFPSGRSHEQYF. The CDR3 nucleotides read TGCAGTGCTAGCTTCCCTAGCGGGAGGTCCCACGAGCAGTACTTC.

V gene TRBV7-9 combines with J gene TRBJ1-4; weak D call: TRBD1 (6 bases). This CDR3 contains 14 residues. V shed 3 bases and J shed 7 bases, with 12 bases lying between them. CDR1 and CDR2 (germline): SEHNR, FQNEAQ (reference sequence). CDR3 sequence reads: CASSLGQGIEKLFF. The CDR3 nucleotides read TGTGCCAGCAGCTTGGGCCAGGGGATTGAAAAACTGTTTTTT.

The rearrangement joins TRBV6-5 to TRBJ2-1; 10 bases are shared with TRBD2. Looked up from germline, CDR1 is MNHEY and CDR2 is SVGAGI. Trimming at V came to 5 bases and at J to 8 bases, leaving 6 bases not matched to a gene. The CDR3 spans 14 residues. CDR3 residues: CASSGTSGVDEQFF. CDR3 DNA sequence: TGTGCCAGCAGTGGAACTAGCGGGGTCGATGAGCAGTTCTTC.

The sample holds a few counts of this clonotype. The chain links TRBV5-5 to TRBJ1-2; D perhaps matches TRBD1 (5 bases). Germline CDR1 SGHKS, CDR2 YYEKEE (reference sequence). CDR3 length: 15 residues. Trimming stripped 6 bases from V and 8 bases from J, with 23 bases between. This CDR3 reads CASIELTSRRGGYTF. As DNA, the CDR3 is TGTGCCAGCATCGAACTAACTTCCCGCCGGGGCGGCTACACCTTC.

V usage is TRBV29-1 and J usage is TRBJ1-2; the D gene is possibly TRBD1 (5 bases). Germline V CDR1 and CDR2: SQVTM, ANQGSEA. The CDR3 has 12 residues. Trimming stripped 5 bases from V and 4 bases from J, with 11 bases between. CDR3 in amino acids: CSVMGDVYGYTF. The CDR3 region has the DNA TGCAGCGTTATGGGGGACGTCTATGGCTACACCTTC.

The chain is built from TRBV15 and TRBJ1-1, with 8 bases identical to TRBD1. CDR1 LNHNV and CDR2 YYDKDF come from the germline V gene (reference sequence). Trimming removed 1 base from V and 1 base from J; junction bases left unmatched: 11. The length of the CDR3 is 18 residues. The CDR3 coding sequence is TGTGCCACCAGCAGAGGGTCTCCCCGGGACAGGCCGAACACTGAAGCTTTCTTT. Translated, it gives CATSRGSPRDRPNTEAFF.

This clonotype was seen many times. This CDR3 reads CASSLDGSVSGTQYF. CDR3 DNA sequence: TGTGCCAGCAGCTTAGATGGTAGCGTCTCCGGGACCCAGTACTTC. This chain uses TRBV7-9 with TRBJ2-5, with D possibly matching TRBD2 (5 bases). Germline CDR1 SEHNR, CDR2 FQNEAQ (reference sequence). The length of the CDR3 is 15 residues. V was pared by 1 base and J by 7 bases, with 16 bases between.

This clonotype showed up just a few times. Given a much more abundant clone one base away, this may be a read error. This sequence joins TRBV11-1 and TRBJ2-1, with 8 bases matching TRBD2. TRBJ2-7 matches the DNA end more closely, so the J call is doubtful. Germline V gene lookup returns CDR1 SGHAT and CDR2 FQDESV (reference sequence). This CDR3 is 16 amino acids long. The CDR3 DNA reads TGTGCCAGCAGCTTCGGCGGGGGGCCCCCCTACAATGAGCAGTACTTC. It translates to CASSFGGGPPYNEQYF.

This clonotype was detected ten times or more. The J gene is TRBJ2-5, the V gene TRBV20-1, with 11 bases matching TRBD2. V shed 3 bases and J 2 bases; nucleotides not matched to a gene: 2. Germline V gene data show CDR1 as DFQATT and CDR2 as SNEGSKA (reference sequence). This CDR3 contains 14 residues. The CDR3 DNA reads TGCAGTGCTAGGGGACTAGCGGAACAAGAGACCCAGTACTTC. It codes for CSARGLAEQETQYF.

The chain joins TRBV20-1 to TRBJ1-1; D perhaps matches TRBD1 (5 bases). The CDR3 is 15 residues long. Trimming took off 0 bases at V and 5 bases at J, with 16 bases between the two ends. Per germline, CDR1 DFQATT and CDR2 SNEGSKA (reference sequence). CDR3 loop: CSARDRGATGTEAFF. CDR3 coding DNA: TGCAGTGCTAGAGATCGCGGGGCGACGGGTACTGAAGCTTTCTTT.

The V and J genes are TRBV7-9 and TRBJ2-1, with TRBD2 matching over 12 bases. CDR3 length: 16 amino acids. Germline loops: CDR1 SEHNR, CDR2 FQNEAQ (reference sequence). V was clipped by 4 bases and J by 5 bases; unmatched bases: 6. The DNA for the CDR3 is TGTGCCAGCAGCTCCCTAGCGGGGGGGCGGAACAATGAGCAGTTCTTC. This codes for CASSSLAGGRNNEQFF.

About this clonotype itself: A single base separates this from a much larger clone, so it may be a read error. The chain couples TRBV4-1 to TRBJ1-2, with D maybe TRBD1 (5 bases). The CDR3 spans 14 residues. Germline CDR1 and CDR2: MGHRA and YSYEKL. CDR3 residues: CAGSPPDSSYGYTF. As DNA, the CDR3 is TGCGCCGGCAGCCCCCCCGACAGTAGCTATGGCTACACCTTC.

V usage is TRBV20-1 and J usage is TRBJ2-3; D is possibly TRBD1 (6 bases). Trimming left V 6 bases short and J 0 bases short, with 16 bases between. In germline, CDR1 is DFQATT, CDR2 SNEGSKA (reference sequence). The CDR3 consists of 15 residues. The CDR3 bases are TGCAGTGCAATGGACAGCGGCCCTAGCACAGATACGCAGTATTTT. This translates into CSAMDSGPSTDTQYF.

CDR3 sequence: CASRPSGAYNEQYF. The CDR3 DNA sequence: TGTGCCAGCAGACCTAGCGGGGCTTACAATGAGCAGTACTTC. V and J are TRBV7-9 and TRBJ2-1, with TRBD2 matching over 9 bases. The better agreement between TRBJ2-7 and the DNA end casts doubt on the J call. Germline V gene lookup returns CDR1 SEHNR and CDR2 FQNEAQ (reference sequence). The CDR3 runs to 14 residues.

With regard to this clonotype: Mismatch with germline at one junction end may stem from a read error. CDR3 nucleotide sequence: TGTGCCATCAGTTTCACGGAAGATGTGCAGTATTTT. Protein sequence: CAISFTEDVQYF. V is TRBV12-3 or TRBV12-4 and J is TRBJ2-3; D call uncertain. The CDR3 has 12 residues.

About this clonotype: Since a much larger clone is just one base distant, this may be a read error. The CDR3: CSASSLAGVQETQFF. CDR3 bases: TGCAGTGCTAGTAGTCTAGCGGGGGTGCAAGAGACCCAGTTCTTC. The chain links TRBV20-1 to TRBJ2-1, with 10 bases matching TRBD2. Germline V gene sequence: CDR1 DFQATT, CDR2 SNEGSKA (reference sequence). This CDR3 is 15 amino acids long. The J segment lost 13 bases and the V segment lost 3 bases, leaving 15 bases of the junction unmatched.

Comment on this clonotype: With a much larger clone just one base away, this may be a read error. Written as DNA, the CDR3 is TGCAGTGCTAGAGACACAGGGGGCTGCACCTTC. It yields the protein CSARDTGGCTF. The J gene is TRBJ1-2, the V gene TRBV20-1; 9 bases line up with TRBD1. CDR3 length: 11 amino acids. Looked up from germline, CDR1 is DFQATT and CDR2 is SNEGSKA (reference sequence).

There are a few counts of this clonotype. The chain is built from TRBV6-5 and TRBJ1-2; no firm D call. The V and J ends lost 0 bases and 2 bases respectively, with 13 bases between them. CDR3 length equals 16 residues. The germline V gene encodes CDR1 MNHEY and CDR2 SVGAGI. CDR3 coding DNA: TGTGCCAGCAGTTACTCGAACGTGGGATCGAACTATGGCTACACCTTC. It encodes CASSYSNVGSNYGYTF.

In its sample, this clonotype was seen a few times. J is TRBJ2-2 and V is TRBV7-3, with D perhaps TRBD2 (6 bases). The CDR3 spans 15 residues. The V and J ends lost 3 bases and 4 bases respectively, with 12 bases between them. CDR1 is SGHTA and CDR2 is FQGTGA in the germline V gene. The CDR3 sequence: CASSLGSGGTGELFF. For the CDR3, the DNA is TGTGCCAGCAGCTTGGGTAGCGGTGGCACCGGGGAGCTGTTTTTT. Full variable domain (rest looked up from reference TRBV7-3 and TRBJ2-2): GAGVSQTPSNKVTEKGKYVELRCDPISGHTALYWYRQSLGQGPEFLIYFQGTGAADDSGLPNDRFFAVRPEGSVSTLKIQRTERGDSAVYLCASSLGSGGTGELFFGEGSRLTVL.

This clonotype came up many times. The chain recombines TRBV2 with TRBJ2-1, with unresolved D. The V gene lost 6 bases and the J gene lost 1 base, with 13 bases spanning the gap. Germline V gene lookup returns CDR1 SNHLY and CDR2 FYNNEI. CDR3 length: 15 amino acids. The CDR3 here is CASSVAPGSYNEQFF. In DNA, the CDR3 is TGTGCCAGCAGCGTTGCACCAGGTTCCTACAATGAGCAGTTCTTC.

Details on this clonotype: This could be a read error, since a much larger clone is one nucleotide away. The chain combines TRBV4-1 with TRBJ2-1, with D perhaps TRBD2 (7 bases). The CDR3 runs 15 residues. Germline loops: CDR1 MGHRA, CDR2 YSYEKL. Trimming removed 1 base from V and 7 bases from J, with 14 bases in between. The CDR3 DNA follows: TGCGCCAGCAGCCAAGTTAGGGGGGGGGTTAATGAGCAGTTCTTC. It codes for CASSQVRGGVNEQFF.